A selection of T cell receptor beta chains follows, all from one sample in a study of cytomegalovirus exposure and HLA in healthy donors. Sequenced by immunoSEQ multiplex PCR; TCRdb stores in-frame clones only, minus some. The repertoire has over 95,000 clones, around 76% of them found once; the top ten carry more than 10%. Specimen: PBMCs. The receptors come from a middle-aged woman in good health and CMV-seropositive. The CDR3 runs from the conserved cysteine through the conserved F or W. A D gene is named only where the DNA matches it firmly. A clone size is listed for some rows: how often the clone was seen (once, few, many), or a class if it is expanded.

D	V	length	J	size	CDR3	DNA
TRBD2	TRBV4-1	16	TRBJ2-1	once	CASSQGRGGSYNEQFF	TGCGCCAGCAGCCAAGGGAGGGGCGGGAGTTACAATGAGCAGTTCTTC
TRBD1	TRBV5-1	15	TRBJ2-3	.	CASSFGDRVTDTQYF	TGCGCCAGCAGCTTCGGGGACAGGGTTACAGATACGCAGTATTTT
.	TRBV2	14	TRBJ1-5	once	CASSETDSNQPQHF	TGTGCCAGCAGCGAGACAGATAGCAATCAGCCCCAGCATTTT
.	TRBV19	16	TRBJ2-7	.	CASSHGRAGGLYEQYF	TGTGCCAGTAGTCATGGGCGGGCCGGGGGGCTATACGAGCAGTACTTC
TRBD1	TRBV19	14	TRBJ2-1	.	CASRPTGGYNEQFF	TGTGCCAGTAGACCGACAGGGGGGTACAATGAGCAGTTCTTC
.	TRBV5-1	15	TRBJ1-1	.	CASSQAGYGSTEAFF	TGCGCCAGCAGCCAGGCAGGGTATGGTTCGACTGAAGCTTTCTTT
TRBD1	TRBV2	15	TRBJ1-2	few	CASRGLGGQGHGYTF	TGTGCCAGCAGAGGGTTGGGGGGACAGGGACATGGCTACACCTTC
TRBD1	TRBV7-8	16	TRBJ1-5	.	CASSLGDRGRNQPQHF	TGTGCCAGCAGCCTCGGGGACAGGGGACGCAATCAGCCCCAGCATTTT
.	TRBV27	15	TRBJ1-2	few	CASSSILDSLRGYTF	TGTGCCAGCAGTTCGATCTTGGACAGCCTACGCGGCTACACCTTC
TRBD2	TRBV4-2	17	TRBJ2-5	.	CASSQGTSGGAGETQYF	TGTGCCAGCAGCCAAGGAACTAGCGGGGGGGCGGGAGAGACCCAGTACTTC
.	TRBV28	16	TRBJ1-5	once	CASSYRRTISNQPQHF	TGTGCCAGCAGTTACAGACGGACTATTAGCAATCAGCCCCAGCATTTT
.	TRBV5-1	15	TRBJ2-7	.	CASSSDTPSIYEQYF	TGCGCCAGCAGCTCAGACACCCCCTCAATCTACGAGCAGTACTTC
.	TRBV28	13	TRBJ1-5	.	CASSPTTNQPQHF	TGTGCCAGCAGTCCGACGACAAATCAGCCCCAGCATTTT
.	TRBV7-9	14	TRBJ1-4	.	CASSNRQGGEKLFF	TGTGCCAGCAGCAACAGACAAGGGGGTGAAAAACTGTTTTTT
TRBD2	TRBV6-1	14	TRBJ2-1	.	CASRPGLAGDEQFF	TGTGCCTCCCGACCGGGACTAGCGGGAGATGAGCAGTTCTTC
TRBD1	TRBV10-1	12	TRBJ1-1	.	CASSGGQGEAFF	TGCGCCAGCAGTGGCGGACAGGGTGAAGCTTTCTTT
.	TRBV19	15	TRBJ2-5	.	CASSFGRGLSETQYF	TGTGCCAGTAGTTTCGGCAGGGGATTGTCAGAGACCCAGTACTTC
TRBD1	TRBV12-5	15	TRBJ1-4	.	CASGPGQGAGEKLFF	TGTGCTAGTGGTCCAGGACAGGGGGCAGGTGAAAAACTGTTTTTT
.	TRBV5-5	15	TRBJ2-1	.	CASSSDFGSYNEQFF	TGTGCCAGCAGTTCGGACTTCGGCTCCTACAATGAGCAGTTCTTC
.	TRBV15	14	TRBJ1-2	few	CATSRKSATDGYTF	TGTGCCACCAGTCGCAAGTCAGCGACTGATGGCTACACCTTC
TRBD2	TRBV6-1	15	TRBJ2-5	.	CASSAGTSGGETQYF	TGTGCCAGCAGTGCCGGGACTAGCGGGGGAGAGACCCAGTACTTC
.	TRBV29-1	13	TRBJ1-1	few	CSVLDSMNTEAFF	TGCAGCGTTCTGGACAGCATGAACACTGAAGCTTTCTTT
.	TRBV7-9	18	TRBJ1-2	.	CASSLVPLQGTVSYGYTF	TGTGCCAGCAGCTTAGTCCCGCTACAGGGTACAGTTTCGTATGGCTACACCTTC
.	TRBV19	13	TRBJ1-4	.	CASRAGFQEKLFF	TGTGCCAGTAGGGCAGGTTTCCAGGAAAAACTGTTTTTT
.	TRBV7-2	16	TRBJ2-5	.	CASSRPSQGSRETQYF	TGTGCCAGCAGCAGGCCCTCACAGGGATCTAGGGAGACCCAGTACTTC
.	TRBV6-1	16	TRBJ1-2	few	CASSEGRAGTNYGYTF	TGTGCCAGCAGTGAAGGGAGGGCAGGGACTAACTATGGCTACACCTTC
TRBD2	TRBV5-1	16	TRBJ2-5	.	CASSSGLAGLQETQYF	TGCGCCAGCAGCTCAGGACTAGCGGGGCTACAAGAGACCCAGTACTTC
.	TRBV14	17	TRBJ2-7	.	CASSQYPPAGGLYEQYF	TGTGCCAGCAGCCAATACCCCCCCGCAGGGGGACTCTACGAGCAGTACTTC
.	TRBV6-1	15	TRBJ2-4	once	CASSPDRPAKNIQYF	TGTGCCAGCAGCCCCGACAGGCCGGCCAAAAACATTCAGTACTTC
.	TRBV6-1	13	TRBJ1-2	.	CASILAQSYGYTF	TGTGCCAGCATTTTAGCGCAGTCCTATGGCTACACCTTC
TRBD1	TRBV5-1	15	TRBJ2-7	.	CASSLAGTGSYEQYF	TGCGCCAGCAGCTTGGCCGGGACAGGATCCTACGAGCAGTACTTC
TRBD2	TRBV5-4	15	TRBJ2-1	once	CASSSTSGPYNEQFF	TGTGCCAGCAGCTCGACTAGCGGGCCTTACAATGAGCAGTTCTTC
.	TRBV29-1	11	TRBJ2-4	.	CSVLTGRVTDF	TGCAGCGTTTTGACAGGTCGAGTGACGGACTTC
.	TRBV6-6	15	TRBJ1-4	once	CASSYLGAYNEKLFF	TGTGCCAGCAGTTATTTAGGGGCCTATAATGAAAAACTGTTTTTT
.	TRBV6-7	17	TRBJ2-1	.	CASSYSKQGGPYNEQFF	TGTGCCAGCAGTTACTCGAAGCAGGGGGGACCCTACAATGAGCAGTTCTTC
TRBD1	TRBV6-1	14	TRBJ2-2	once	CASIGNRGTGELFF	TGTGCCAGCATAGGAAACAGGGGCACCGGGGAGCTGTTTTTT
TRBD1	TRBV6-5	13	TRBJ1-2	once	CASRPGQDYGYTF	TGTGCCAGCAGGCCGGGACAGGACTATGGCTACACCTTC
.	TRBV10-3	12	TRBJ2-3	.	CAISTGTDTQYF	TGTGCCATCAGTACAGGAACAGATACGCAGTATTTT
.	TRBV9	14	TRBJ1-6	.	CASSVTDINSPLHF	TGTGCCAGCAGCGTGACAGATATTAATTCACCCCTCCACTTT